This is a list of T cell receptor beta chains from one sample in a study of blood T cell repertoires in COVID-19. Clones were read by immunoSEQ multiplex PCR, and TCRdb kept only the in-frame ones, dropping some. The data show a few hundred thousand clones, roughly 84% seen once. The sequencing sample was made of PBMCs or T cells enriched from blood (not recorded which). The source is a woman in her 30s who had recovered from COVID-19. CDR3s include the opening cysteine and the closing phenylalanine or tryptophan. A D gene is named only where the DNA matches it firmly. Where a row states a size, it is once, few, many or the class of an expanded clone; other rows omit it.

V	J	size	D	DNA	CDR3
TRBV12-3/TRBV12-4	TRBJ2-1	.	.	TGTGCCAGCAGCAGGACTGGGAATGAGCAGTTCTTC	CASSRTGNEQFF
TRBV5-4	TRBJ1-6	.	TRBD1	TGTGCCAGCAGAAGGACAGGGTCGACTTCACCCCTCCACTTT	CASRRTGSTSPLHF
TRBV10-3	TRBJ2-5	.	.	TGTGCCATCAGTGAGGGGGGGAGGGAGACCCAGTACTTC	CAISEGGRETQYF
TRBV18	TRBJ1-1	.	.	TGTGCCAGCTCACCTCAATACAACACGAACACTGAAGCTTTCTTT	CASSPQYNTNTEAFF
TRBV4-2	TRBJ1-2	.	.	TGTGCCAGCAGCCATGGAGAAGGTCCAAACCGCTATGGCTACACCTTC	CASSHGEGPNRYGYTF
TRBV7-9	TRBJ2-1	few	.	TGTGCCAGCAGCCTTACCGGGTCCTACAATGAGCAGTTCTTC	CASSLTGSYNEQFF
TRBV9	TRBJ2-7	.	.	TGTGCCAGCAGCGTAGGGCAGGTCTCCTACGAGCAGTACTTC	CASSVGQVSYEQYF
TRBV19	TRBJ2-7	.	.	TGTGCCAGTAGTATCGAGGCCGGTCGTCTGTACTTC	CASSIEAGRLYF
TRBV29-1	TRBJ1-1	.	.	TGCAGCGCCACGGACAGCACTGAAGCTTTCTTT	CSATDSTEAFF
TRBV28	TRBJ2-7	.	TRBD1	TGTGCCAGCACCCCACTGGGAGGGACAGGGCGTTACGAGCAGTACTTC	CASTPLGGTGRYEQYF
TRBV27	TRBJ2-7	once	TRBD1	TGTGCCAGCAGTTTTTCCGGGACAGTGATTTACGAGCAGTACTTC	CASSFSGTVIYEQYF
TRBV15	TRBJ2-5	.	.	TGTGCCACCAGCAGTCAGTTAATGGAGACCCAGTACTTC	CATSSQLMETQYF
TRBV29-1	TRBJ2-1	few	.	TGCAGCGTTTGTTTCGCGGGAAGCTCCTACAATGAGCAGTTCTTC	CSVCFAGSSYNEQFF
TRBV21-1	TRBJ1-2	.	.	TGTGCCAGCAGCACCGGACAGGGTGGGTATGGCTACACCTTC	CASSTGQGGYGYTF
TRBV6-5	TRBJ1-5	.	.	TGTGCCAGCAGTTACTCGAACCGGGGTAATCAGCCCCAGCATTTT	CASSYSNRGNQPQHF
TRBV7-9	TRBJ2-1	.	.	TGTGCCAGCAGCTTAGATGGCGGCGGTGAGCAGTTCTTC	CASSLDGGGEQFF
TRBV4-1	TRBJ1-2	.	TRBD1	TGCGCCAGCAGCCAACACCAGACAGGGCACTATGGCTACACCTTC	CASSQHQTGHYGYTF
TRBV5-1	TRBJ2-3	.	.	TGCGCCAGCAGCTTTCCTAGCGACACAGATACGCAGTATTTT	CASSFPSDTDTQYF
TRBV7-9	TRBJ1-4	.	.	TGTGCCAGCAGCCTTCTGGGAGGGGAAAAACTGTTTTTT	CASSLLGGEKLFF
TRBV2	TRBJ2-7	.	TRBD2	TGTGCCAGCGGAGCGGGAATCCGCTCCTACGAGCAGTACTTC	CASGAGIRSYEQYF
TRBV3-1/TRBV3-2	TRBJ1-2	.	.	TGTGCCAGCAGCCAACGGACAGAAGACTATGGCTACACCTTC	CASSQRTEDYGYTF
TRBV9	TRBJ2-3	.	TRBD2	TGTGCCAGCAGTGTTACTAGCGGCGGAGCAGATACGCAGTATTTT	CASSVTSGGADTQYF
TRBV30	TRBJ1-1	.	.	TGTGCCTGGAGCGAGACACCTATTAACACTGAAGCTTTCTTT	CAWSETPINTEAFF
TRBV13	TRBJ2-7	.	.	TGTGCCAGCAGCTTAGGACAGATCGAGCAGTACTTC	CASSLGQIEQYF
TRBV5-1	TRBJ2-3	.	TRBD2	TGCGCCAGCAGCTATCTAGCGGGAGGGGGGTCAGATACGCAGTATTTT	CASSYLAGGGSDTQYF
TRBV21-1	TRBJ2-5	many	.	TGTGCCAGCAGCAAAGCTGCCATGGAGGAGACCCAGTACTTC	CASSKAAMEETQYF
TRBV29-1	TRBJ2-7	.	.	TGCAGCGTCGGTGGTCCCGAGCAGTACTTC	CSVGGPEQYF
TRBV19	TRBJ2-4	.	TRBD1	TGTGCCAGTAGTATAGACGGGACAGGGGTGAGGAACATTCAGTACTTC	CASSIDGTGVRNIQYF
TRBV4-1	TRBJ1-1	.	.	TGCGCCAGCAGCCAATGGGCAGGGAACACTGAAGCTTTCTTT	CASSQWAGNTEAFF
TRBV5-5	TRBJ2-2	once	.	TGTGCCAGCGCAGCGTCGGCGAACACCGGGGAGCTGTTTTTT	CASAASANTGELFF
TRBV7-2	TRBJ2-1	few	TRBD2	TGTGCCAGCAGGTTTGGGGGGGGCAATGAGCAGTTCTTC	CASRFGGGNEQFF
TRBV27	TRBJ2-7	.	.	TGTGCCAGCAGTTTATATGCAGGATTCTACGAGCAGTACTTC	CASSLYAGFYEQYF
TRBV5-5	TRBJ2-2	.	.	TGTGCCAGCAGCTCGACAGTTACGAACACCGGGGAGCTGTTTTTT	CASSSTVTNTGELFF
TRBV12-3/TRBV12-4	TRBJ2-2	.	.	TGTGCCAGCAGTTTACAAAACACCGGGGAGCTGTTTTTT	CASSLQNTGELFF
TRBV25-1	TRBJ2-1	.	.	TGTGCCAGCAGTGATGGGCACAGGAGCTCCTACAATGAGCAGTTCTTC	CASSDGHRSSYNEQFF
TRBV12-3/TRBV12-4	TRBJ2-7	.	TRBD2	TGTGCCAGCAGCAGCGGGGGATACGAGCAGTACTTC	CASSSGGYEQYF
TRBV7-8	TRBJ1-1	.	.	TGTGCCAGCAGCTCCAGTCCAAACTGGGGGCTTACTGAAGCTTTCTTT	CASSSSPNWGLTEAFF
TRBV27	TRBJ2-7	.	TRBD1	TGTGCCAGCAGTTTGACAGGGTCCTACGAGCAGTACTTC	CASSLTGSYEQYF
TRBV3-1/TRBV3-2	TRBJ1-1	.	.	TGTGCCAGCAGCCAAGTGTCGTGGAACACTGAAGCTTTCTTT	CASSQVSWNTEAFF
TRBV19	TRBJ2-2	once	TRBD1	TGTGCCAGTAGTATACAGGGGGCATCGGGGGAGCTGTTTTTT	CASSIQGASGELFF
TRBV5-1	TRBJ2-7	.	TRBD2	TGCGCCAGCAGCTTGCTAACTAGCGGTAACTACGAGCAGTACTTC	CASSLLTSGNYEQYF
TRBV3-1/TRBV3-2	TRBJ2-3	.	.	TGTGCCAGCAGCCAAGAAAGGGGGGATACGCAGTATTTT	CASSQERGDTQYF
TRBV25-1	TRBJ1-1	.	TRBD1	TGTGCCAGCAGTGAATGGGGACAGACTGAAGCTTTCTTT	CASSEWGQTEAFF
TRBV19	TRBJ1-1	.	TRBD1	TGTGCCAGTAGTTTAACAGGGGGCGAAGGAGAAGCTTTCTTT	CASSLTGGEGEAFF